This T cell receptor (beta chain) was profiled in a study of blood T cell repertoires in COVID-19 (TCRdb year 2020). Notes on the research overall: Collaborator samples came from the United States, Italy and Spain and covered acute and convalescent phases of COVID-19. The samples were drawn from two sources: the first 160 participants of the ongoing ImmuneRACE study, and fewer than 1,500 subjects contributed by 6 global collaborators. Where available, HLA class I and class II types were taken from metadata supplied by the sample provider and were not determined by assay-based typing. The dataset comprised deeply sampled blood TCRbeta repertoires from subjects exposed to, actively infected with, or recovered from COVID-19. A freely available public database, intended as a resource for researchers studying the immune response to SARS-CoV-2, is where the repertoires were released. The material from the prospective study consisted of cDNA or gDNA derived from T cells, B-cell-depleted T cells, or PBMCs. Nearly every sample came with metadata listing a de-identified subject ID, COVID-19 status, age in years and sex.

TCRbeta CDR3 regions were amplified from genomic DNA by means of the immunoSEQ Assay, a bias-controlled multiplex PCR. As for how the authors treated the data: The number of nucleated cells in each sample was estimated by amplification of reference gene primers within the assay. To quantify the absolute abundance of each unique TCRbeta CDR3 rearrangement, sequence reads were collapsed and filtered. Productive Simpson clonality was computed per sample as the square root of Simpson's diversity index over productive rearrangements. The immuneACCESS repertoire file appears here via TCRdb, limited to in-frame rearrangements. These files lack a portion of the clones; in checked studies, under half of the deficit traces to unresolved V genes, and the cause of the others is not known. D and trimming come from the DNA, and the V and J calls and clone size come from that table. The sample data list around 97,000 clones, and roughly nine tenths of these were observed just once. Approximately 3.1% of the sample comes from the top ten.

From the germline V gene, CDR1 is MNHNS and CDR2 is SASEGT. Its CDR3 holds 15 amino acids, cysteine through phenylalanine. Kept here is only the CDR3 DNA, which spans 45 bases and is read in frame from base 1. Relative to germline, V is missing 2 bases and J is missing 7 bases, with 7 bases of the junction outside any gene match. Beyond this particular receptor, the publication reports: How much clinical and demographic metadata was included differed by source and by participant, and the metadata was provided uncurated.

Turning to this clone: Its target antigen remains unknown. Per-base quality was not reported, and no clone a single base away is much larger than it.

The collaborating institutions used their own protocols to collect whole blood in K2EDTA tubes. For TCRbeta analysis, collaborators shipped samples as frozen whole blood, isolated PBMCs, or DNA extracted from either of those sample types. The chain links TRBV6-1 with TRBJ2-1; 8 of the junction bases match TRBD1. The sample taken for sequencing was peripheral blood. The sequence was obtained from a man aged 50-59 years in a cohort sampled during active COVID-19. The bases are TGTGCCAGCAGTGAAAAAGGGGACAGGAATAATGAGCAGTTCTTC. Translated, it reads CASSEKGDRNNEQFF.